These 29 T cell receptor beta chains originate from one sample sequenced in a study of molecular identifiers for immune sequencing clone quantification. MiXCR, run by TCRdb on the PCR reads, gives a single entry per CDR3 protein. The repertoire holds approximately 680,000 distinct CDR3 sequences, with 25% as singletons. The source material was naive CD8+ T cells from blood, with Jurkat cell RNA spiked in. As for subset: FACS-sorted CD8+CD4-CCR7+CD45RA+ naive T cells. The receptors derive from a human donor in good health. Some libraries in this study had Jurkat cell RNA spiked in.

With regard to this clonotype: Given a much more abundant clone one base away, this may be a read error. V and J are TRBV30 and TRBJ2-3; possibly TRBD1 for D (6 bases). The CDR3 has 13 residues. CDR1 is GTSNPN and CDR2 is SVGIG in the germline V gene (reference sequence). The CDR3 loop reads CTWSRGFTDTQYF. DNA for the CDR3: TGTACCTGGAGTAGGGGGTTCACAGATACGCAGTATTTT.

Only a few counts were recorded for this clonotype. The CDR3: CASSLASGPGELFF. The DNA of the CDR3 is TGTGCCAGCAGCTTAGCTTCCGGGCCCGGGGAGCTGTTTTTT. This chain joins TRBV7-2 and TRBJ2-2; D is undetermined. CDR1 and CDR2 (germline): SGHTA, FQGNSA. The CDR3 sequence is 14 residues long. Deletions cut 0 bases from V and 6 bases from J, with 8 bases between. Drawing the rest from reference TRBV7-2 and TRBJ2-2, the complete variable domain is GAGVSQSPSNKVTEKGKDVELRCDPISGHTALYWYRQSLGQGLEFLIYFQGNSAPDKSGLPSDRFSAERTGGSVSTLTIQRTQQEDSAVYLCASSLASGPGELFFGEGSRLTVL.

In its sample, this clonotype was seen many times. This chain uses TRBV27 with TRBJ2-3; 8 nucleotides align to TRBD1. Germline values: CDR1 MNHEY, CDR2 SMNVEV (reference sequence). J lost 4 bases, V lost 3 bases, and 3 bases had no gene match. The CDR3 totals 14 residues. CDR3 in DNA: TGTGCCAGCAGTTTCGTACAGGGGGCAGATACGCAGTATTTT. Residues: CASSFVQGADTQYF.

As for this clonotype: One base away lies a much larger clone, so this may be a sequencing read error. The CDR3 DNA is TGTGCCAGCAGCCGAGACGGGAGTGAGTATGGCTACACCTTC. Translation: CASSRDGSEYGYTF. The chain employs TRBV14 and TRBJ1-2; D gene unclear. Trimming took off 4 bases at V and 5 bases at J, with 14 bases between the two ends. There are 14 residues in the CDR3. The germline gives CDR1 SGHDN, CDR2 FVKESK.

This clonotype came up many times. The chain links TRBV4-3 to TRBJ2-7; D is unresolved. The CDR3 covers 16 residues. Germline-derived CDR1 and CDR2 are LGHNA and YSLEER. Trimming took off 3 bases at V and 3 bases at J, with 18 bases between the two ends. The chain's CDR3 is CASSHRPESYLYEQYF. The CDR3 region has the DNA TGCGCCAGCAGCCACCGACCGGAGTCATATCTCTACGAGCAGTACTTC.

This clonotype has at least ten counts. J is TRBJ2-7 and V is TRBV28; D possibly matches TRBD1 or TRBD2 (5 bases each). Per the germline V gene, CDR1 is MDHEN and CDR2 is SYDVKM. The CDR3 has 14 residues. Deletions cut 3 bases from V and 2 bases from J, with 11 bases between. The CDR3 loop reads CASSLGVRPYEQYF. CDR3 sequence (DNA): TGTGCCAGCAGTTTGGGGGTAAGGCCCTACGAGCAGTACTTC.

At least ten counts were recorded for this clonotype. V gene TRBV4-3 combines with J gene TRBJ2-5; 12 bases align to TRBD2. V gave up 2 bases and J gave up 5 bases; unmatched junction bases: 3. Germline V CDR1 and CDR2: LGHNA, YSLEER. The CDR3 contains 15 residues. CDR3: CASSQTSGRPETQYF. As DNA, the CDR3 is TGCGCCAGCAGCCAAACTAGCGGGAGGCCTGAGACCCAGTACTTC.

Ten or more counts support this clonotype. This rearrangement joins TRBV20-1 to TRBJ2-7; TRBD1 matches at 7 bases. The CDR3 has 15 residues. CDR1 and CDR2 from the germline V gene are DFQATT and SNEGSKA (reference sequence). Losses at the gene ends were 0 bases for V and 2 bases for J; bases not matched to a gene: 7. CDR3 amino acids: CSARDRAGGTYEQYF. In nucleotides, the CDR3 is TGCAGTGCTAGAGATCGGGCAGGGGGTACCTACGAGCAGTACTTC.

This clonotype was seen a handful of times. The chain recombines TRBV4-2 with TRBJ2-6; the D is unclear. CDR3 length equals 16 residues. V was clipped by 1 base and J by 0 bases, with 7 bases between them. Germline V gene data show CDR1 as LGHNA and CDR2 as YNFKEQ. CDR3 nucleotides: TGTGCCAGCAGCCAAGTTCAATCCTCTGGGGCCAACGTCCTGACTTTC. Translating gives CASSQVQSSGANVLTF.

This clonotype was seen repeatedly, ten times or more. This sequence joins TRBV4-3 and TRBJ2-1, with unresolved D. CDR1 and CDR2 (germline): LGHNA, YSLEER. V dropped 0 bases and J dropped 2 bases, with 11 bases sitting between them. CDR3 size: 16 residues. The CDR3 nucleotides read TGCGCCAGCAGCCAAGAGTCCGAGCGCCCCTACAATGAGCAGTTCTTC. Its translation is CASSQESERPYNEQFF.

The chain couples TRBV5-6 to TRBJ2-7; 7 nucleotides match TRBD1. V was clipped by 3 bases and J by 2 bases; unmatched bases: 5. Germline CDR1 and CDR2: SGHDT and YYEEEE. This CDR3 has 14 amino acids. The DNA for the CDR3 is TGTGCCAGCAGCTCAAACGGACAGGCCTACGAGCAGTACTTC. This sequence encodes CASSSNGQAYEQYF.

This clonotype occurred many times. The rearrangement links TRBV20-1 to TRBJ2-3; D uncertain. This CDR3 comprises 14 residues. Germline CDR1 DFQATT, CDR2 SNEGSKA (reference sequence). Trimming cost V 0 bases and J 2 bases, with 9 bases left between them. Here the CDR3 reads CSARDTVFTDTQYF. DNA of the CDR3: TGCAGTGCTAGAGATACTGTTTTCACAGATACGCAGTATTTT.

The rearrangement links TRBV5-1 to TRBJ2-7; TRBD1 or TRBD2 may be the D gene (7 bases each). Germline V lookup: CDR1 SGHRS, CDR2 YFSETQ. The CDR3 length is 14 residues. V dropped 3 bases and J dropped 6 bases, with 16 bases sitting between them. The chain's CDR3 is CASSYAGGEFEQYF. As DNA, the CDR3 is TGCGCCAGCAGCTACGCAGGGGGGGAGTTCGAGCAGTACTTC.

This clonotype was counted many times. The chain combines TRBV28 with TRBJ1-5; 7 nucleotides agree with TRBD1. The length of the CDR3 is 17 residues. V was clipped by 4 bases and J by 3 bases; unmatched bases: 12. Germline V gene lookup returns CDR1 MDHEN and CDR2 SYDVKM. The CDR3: CASSSYPDRSYNQPQHF. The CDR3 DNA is TGTGCCAGCAGTTCGTACCCGGACAGGTCGTACAATCAGCCCCAGCATTTT.

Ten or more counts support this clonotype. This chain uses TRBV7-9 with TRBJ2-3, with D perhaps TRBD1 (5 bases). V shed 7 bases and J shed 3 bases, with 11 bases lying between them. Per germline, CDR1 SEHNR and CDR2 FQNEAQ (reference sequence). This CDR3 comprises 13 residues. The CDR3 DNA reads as TGTGCCAGCATGGGGCGGACGACAGATACGCAGTATTTT. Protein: CASMGRTTDTQYF.

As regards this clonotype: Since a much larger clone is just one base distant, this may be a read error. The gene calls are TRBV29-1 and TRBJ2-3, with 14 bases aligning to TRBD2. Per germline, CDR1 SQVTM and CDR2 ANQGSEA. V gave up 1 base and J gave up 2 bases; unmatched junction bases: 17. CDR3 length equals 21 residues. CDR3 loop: CSVEGGSGLAGGSAITDTQYF. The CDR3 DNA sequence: TGCAGCGTTGAAGGGGGATCAGGACTAGCGGGGGGATCCGCTATCACAGATACGCAGTATTTT.

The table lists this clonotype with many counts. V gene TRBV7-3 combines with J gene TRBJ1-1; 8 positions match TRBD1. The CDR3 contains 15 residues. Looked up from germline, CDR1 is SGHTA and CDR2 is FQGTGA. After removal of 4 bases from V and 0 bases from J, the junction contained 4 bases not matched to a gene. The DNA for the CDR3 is TGTGCCAGCAGCTCGGCAGGGGGCATGAACACTGAAGCTTTCTTT. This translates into CASSSAGGMNTEAFF.

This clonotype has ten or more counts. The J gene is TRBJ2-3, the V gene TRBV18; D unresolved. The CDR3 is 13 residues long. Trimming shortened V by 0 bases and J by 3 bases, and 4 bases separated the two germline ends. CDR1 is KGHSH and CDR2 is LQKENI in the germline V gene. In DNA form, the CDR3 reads TGTGCCAGCTCACCACCGCGGACAGATACGCAGTATTTT. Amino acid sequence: CASSPPRTDTQYF.

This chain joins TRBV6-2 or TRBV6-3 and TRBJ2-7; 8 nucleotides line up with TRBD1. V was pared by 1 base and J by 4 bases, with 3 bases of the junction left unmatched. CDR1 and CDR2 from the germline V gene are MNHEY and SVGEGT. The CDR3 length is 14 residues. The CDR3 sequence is CASSYWTGTYEQYF. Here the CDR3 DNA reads TGTGCCAGCAGTTACTGGACAGGGACGTACGAGCAGTACTTC.

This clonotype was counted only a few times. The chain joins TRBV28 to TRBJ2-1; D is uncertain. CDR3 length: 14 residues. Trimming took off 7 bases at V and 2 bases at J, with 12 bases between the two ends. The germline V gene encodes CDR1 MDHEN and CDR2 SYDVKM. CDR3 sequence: CASTLPGPYNEQFF. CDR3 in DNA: TGTGCCAGCACCCTACCCGGGCCCTACAATGAGCAGTTCTTC.

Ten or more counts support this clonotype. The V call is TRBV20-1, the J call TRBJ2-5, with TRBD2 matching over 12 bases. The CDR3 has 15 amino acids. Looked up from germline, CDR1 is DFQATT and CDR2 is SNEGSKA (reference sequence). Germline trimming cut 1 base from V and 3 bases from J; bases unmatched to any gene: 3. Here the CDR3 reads CSARGSSGGEETQYF. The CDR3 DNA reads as TGCAGTGCTAGAGGTTCTAGCGGGGGGGAAGAGACCCAGTACTTC.

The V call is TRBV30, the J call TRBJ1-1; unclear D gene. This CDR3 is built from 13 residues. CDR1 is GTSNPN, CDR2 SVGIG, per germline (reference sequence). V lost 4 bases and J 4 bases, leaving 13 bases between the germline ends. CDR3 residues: CAWIVSEFTEAFF. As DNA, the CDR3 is TGTGCCTGGATCGTGTCGGAGTTCACTGAAGCTTTCTTT.

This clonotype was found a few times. The CDR3 region has the DNA TGTGCCAGCAGTGATTTTACGGGACAGGGTATCCACACTGAAGCTTTCTTT. Protein product: CASSDFTGQGIHTEAFF. The chain combines TRBV6-1 with TRBJ1-1; 9 bases align to TRBD1. With 3 bases clipped from V and 3 bases from J, the junction kept 11 bases outside the gene matches. Germline V lookup: CDR1 MNHNS, CDR2 SASEGT. The CDR3 contains 17 residues.

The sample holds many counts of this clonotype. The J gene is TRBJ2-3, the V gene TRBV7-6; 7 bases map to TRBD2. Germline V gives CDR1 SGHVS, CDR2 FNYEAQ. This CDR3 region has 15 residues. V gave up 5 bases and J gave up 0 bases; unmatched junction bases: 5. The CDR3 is CASSPGTKSTDTQYF. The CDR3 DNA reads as TGTGCCAGCAGCCCAGGGACTAAAAGCACAGATACGCAGTATTTT.

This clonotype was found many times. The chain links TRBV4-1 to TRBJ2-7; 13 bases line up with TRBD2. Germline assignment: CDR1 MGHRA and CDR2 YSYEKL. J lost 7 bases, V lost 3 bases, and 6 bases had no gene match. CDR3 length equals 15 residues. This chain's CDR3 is CASSQTSGGPMEQYF. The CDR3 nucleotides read TGCGCCAGCAGCCAGACTAGCGGGGGGCCTATGGAGCAGTACTTC.

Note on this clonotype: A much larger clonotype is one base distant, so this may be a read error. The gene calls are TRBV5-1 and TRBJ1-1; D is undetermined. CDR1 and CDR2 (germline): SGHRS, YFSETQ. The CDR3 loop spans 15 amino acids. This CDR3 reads CASSLAGGEMAEALF. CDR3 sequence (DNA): TGCGCCAGCAGCTTGGCCGGAGGTGAGATGGCTGAAGCTCTCTTT.

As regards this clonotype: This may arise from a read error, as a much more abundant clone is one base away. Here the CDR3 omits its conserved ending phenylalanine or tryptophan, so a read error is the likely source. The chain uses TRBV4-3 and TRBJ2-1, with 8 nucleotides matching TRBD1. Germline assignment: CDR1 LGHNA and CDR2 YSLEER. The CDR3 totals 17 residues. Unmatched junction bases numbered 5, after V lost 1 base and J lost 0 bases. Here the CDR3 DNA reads TGCGCCAGCAGCCAAGGGACAGGGCCGTTCTCCTACAATGAGCAGTTCTCC. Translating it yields CASSQGTGPFSYNEQFS.

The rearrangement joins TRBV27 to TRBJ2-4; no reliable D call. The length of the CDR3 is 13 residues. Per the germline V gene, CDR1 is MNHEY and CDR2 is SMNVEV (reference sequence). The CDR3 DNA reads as TGTCCCGTGAAAGGTCTCTCCATAAACATTCAGTACTTC. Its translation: CPVKGLSINIQYF.

CDR3 in amino acids: CASSFRAGLEAFF. The CDR3 DNA follows: TGTGCCAGCAGTTTCCGGGCAGGGCTTGAAGCTTTCTTT. The J gene is TRBJ1-1, the V gene TRBV27; possible D gene TRBD1, 5 bases. CDR3 length equals 13 residues. Looked up from germline, CDR1 is MNHEY and CDR2 is SMNVEV (reference sequence). V lost 3 bases to trimming and J lost 7 bases, with 12 bases between them.